These 9 T cell receptor beta chains share one sample of origin, sequenced in a study of blood T cell repertoires in COVID-19. The assay was immunoSEQ multiplex PCR, and TCRdb's table has in-frame clones only and misses some. The table records about 480,000 clones, roughly 90% of them present only once. What was sequenced was PBMCs or T cells enriched from blood (not recorded which). Receptors were obtained from a woman aged 35 to 49 who had recovered from COVID-19.

V is TRBV11-3 and J is TRBJ2-2, with TRBD1 identical over 11 bases. After removal of 5 bases from V and 1 base from J, the junction contained 6 bases not matched to a gene. The CDR3 is 17 amino acids. From germline, CDR1 is SGHNT and CDR2 YENEEA. In DNA, the CDR3 is TGTGCCAGCAGCCCCCGGACAGGGGGCCAGAACACCGGGGAGCTGTTTTTT. It specifies CASSPRTGGQNTGELFF.

The gene calls are TRBV5-6 and TRBJ2-3, with 10 nucleotides matching TRBD1. This CDR3 is built from 15 residues. Germline V gene data show CDR1 as SGHDT and CDR2 as YYEEEE. The V segment lost 3 bases and the J segment 6 bases; nucleotides outside the gene matches: 7. The CDR3, as DNA: TGTGCCAGCAGCTCTAGACAGGGGGCAAGGGATACGCAGTATTTT. Its translation: CASSSRQGARDTQYF.

V is TRBV29-1 and J is TRBJ2-1; tentative D call: TRBD1 (5 bases). CDR1 and CDR2 (germline): SQVTM, ANQGSEA. This CDR3 spans 14 amino acids. V was cut by 4 bases and J by 6 bases, with 16 bases left in between. The CDR3 bases are TGCAGCGTTGTCCCCAGGGAAACCGCCAATGAGCAGTTCTTC. Translated: CSVVPRETANEQFF.

The chain employs TRBV10-3 and TRBJ1-2, with D maybe TRBD1 (5 bases). Trimming removed 4 bases from V and 8 bases from J, with 14 bases in between. Germline loops: CDR1 ENHRY, CDR2 SYGVKD. This CDR3 contains 13 residues. CDR3: CAISVAGGVGYTF. Here the CDR3 DNA reads TGTGCCATCAGTGTGGCTGGGGGGGTCGGCTACACCTTC.

This chain links TRBV6-2 or TRBV6-3 with TRBJ1-5; 7 bases agree with TRBD1. Trimming at V came to 5 bases and at J to 7 bases, leaving 8 bases not matched to a gene. This CDR3 has 14 amino acids. CDR1 is MNHEY, CDR2 SVGEGT, per germline. CDR3 coding DNA: TGTGCCAGCAGTCCACGACAGGGAGTACAGCCCCAGCATTTT. It specifies CASSPRQGVQPQHF.

The chain carries TRBV5-1 and TRBJ1-4; 9 bases agree with TRBD1. Germline lookup yields CDR1 SGHRS and CDR2 YFSETQ. J was trimmed by 5 bases and V by 4 bases; bases with no gene match: 6. This CDR3 region has 15 residues. For the CDR3, the DNA is TGCGCCAGCAGCCCGGAGGGACAGGGAAATGAAAAACTGTTTTTT. The encoded protein is CASSPEGQGNEKLFF.

This rearrangement joins TRBV5-1 to TRBJ1-6, with 7 bases matching TRBD1. The CDR3 is made up of 17 amino acids. Germline-derived CDR1 and CDR2 are SGHRS and YFSETQ. V shed 0 bases, J shed 7 bases, and the junction held 10 bases outside the gene matches. The CDR3 DNA reads TGCGCCAGCAGCTTGGTAGTCGTCGGGACAGAAAATTCACCCCTCCACTTT. Its protein is CASSLVVVGTENSPLHF.

The DNA of the CDR3 is TGTGCCAGCAGCCTTGGGACAGGCACAGATACGCAGTATTTT. Translated: CASSLGTGTDTQYF. The V gene is TRBV27, the J gene TRBJ2-3; TRBD1 matches at 7 bases. V lost 6 bases to trimming and J lost 1 base; unmatched junction nucleotides: 4. CDR3 size: 14 residues. Germline lookup yields CDR1 MNHEY and CDR2 SMNVEV (reference sequence).

J is TRBJ2-7 and V is TRBV5-1; 11 bases match TRBD2. Germline loops: CDR1 SGHRS, CDR2 YFSETQ. The CDR3 is made up of 15 amino acids. V shed 4 bases and J 6 bases; nucleotides not matched to a gene: 9. The CDR3 DNA is TGCGCCAGCAGCCCACTACTAGCGGGAGTACGCGAGCAGTACTTC. Translated, it gives CASSPLLAGVREQYF.